These 25 T cell receptor beta chains came from one sample sequenced in a study of OX40 agonist ivuxolimab in advanced cancers. Assay: immunoSEQ multiplex PCR; the TCRdb copy retains only in-frame clones and omits some. The sample yields about 79,000 clones, about 80% seen once. Sample: CD4+ or CD8+ T cells sorted from blood, taken in a trial of the OX40 agonist ivuxolimab. These TCRs come from an adult with an advanced solid tumor such as melanoma, head and neck, liver or kidney cancer.

This clone came up a few times. Other DNA sequences within the sample encode an identical CDR3. The V gene is TRBV19, the J gene TRBJ1-5, with D unresolved. The length of the CDR3 is 13 residues. Trimming stripped 2 bases from V and 4 bases from J, with 6 bases between. The germline CDR1 and CDR2 sequences are LNHDA and SQIVND (reference sequence). CDR3 DNA: TGTGCCAGTAGTATACGGGAGAATCAGCCCCAGCATTTT. Translation: CASSIRENQPQHF.

This clone has just a few counts. The V gene is TRBV19, the J gene TRBJ1-1; 10 nucleotides agree with TRBD1. Germline V gene data show CDR1 as LNHDA and CDR2 as SQIVND (reference sequence). The CDR3 runs 15 residues. The CDR3 nucleotides are TGTGCGTCTCGGGACAGGGGACGGGGCGGGGATGAAGCTTTCTTT. The encoded protein is CASRDRGRGGDEAFF.

Of note for this clone: One end of the junction is discordant with germline, which a read error may explain. V and J are TRBV4-2 and TRBJ1-5, with 8 bases aligning to TRBD1. The CDR3 is made up of 18 amino acids. The germline gives CDR1 LGHNA, CDR2 YNFKEQ. This CDR3 is CTSSQDPDRGGSDQPQHF. The DNA for the CDR3 is TGTACCAGCAGCCAAGATCCCGACAGGGGAGGGTCAGATCAGCCCCAGCATTTT.

The chain carries TRBV19 and TRBJ1-5; 9 bases line up with TRBD1. Trimming took 1 base from V and 8 from J; bases not matched to a gene: 6. The length of the CDR3 is 15 residues. Germline loops: CDR1 LNHDA, CDR2 SQIVND (reference sequence). The CDR3 sequence: CASSIVQQGAEPQHF. The CDR3 nucleotides read TGTGCCAGTAGTATAGTCCAACAGGGGGCAGAGCCCCAGCATTTT.

This chain joins TRBV29-1 and TRBJ2-1, with D maybe TRBD2 (6 bases). Germline CDR1 reads SQVTM; CDR2 reads ANQGSEA. With 4 bases removed from V and 7 bases from J, the gap between germline ends came to 8 bases. The CDR3 runs 11 residues. CDR3 protein: CSVARGNEQFF. In nucleotides, the CDR3 is TGCAGCGTTGCGCGGGGAAATGAGCAGTTCTTC.

This chain connects TRBV2 to TRBJ2-1, with unresolved D. The CDR3 covers 13 residues. Germline CDR1 SNHLY, CDR2 FYNNEI. V dropped 0 bases and J dropped 6 bases, with 6 bases sitting between them. The CDR3 DNA follows: TGTGCCAGCAGTGAAGCCTGGTCCAATGAGCAGTTCTTC. The encoded protein is CASSEAWSNEQFF. The full variable domain, its missing parts supplied by reference TRBV2 and TRBJ2-1, is EPEVTQTPSHQVTQMGQEVILRCVPISNHLYFYWYRQILGQKVEFLVSFYNNEISEKSEIFDDQFSVERPDGSNFTLKIRSTKLEDSAMYFCASSEAWSNEQFFGPGTRLTVL.

V is TRBV6-5 and J is TRBJ2-1; a weak D match, TRBD1 (7 bases). Germline assignment: CDR1 MNHEY and CDR2 SVGAGI. V shed 8 bases and J shed 6 bases, with 14 bases lying between them. The CDR3 is made up of 13 amino acids. The CDR3 coding sequence is TGTGCCAGCGACCCGCAGGGGGGCAATGAGCAGTTCTTC. Amino acid sequence: CASDPQGGNEQFF.

V gene TRBV5-6 combines with J gene TRBJ1-6, with 7 nucleotides matching TRBD1. This CDR3 comprises 15 residues. CDR1 is SGHDT, CDR2 YYEEEE, per germline. The ends lost 4 bases at V and 4 bases at J; junction bases unmatched: 5. The CDR3 is CASSPTGVYNSPLHF. The CDR3 bases are TGTGCCAGCAGCCCAACAGGGGTTTATAATTCACCCCTCCACTTT.

V and J are TRBV4-2 and TRBJ2-7; D is ambiguous. Germline-derived CDR1 and CDR2 are LGHNA and YNFKEQ. The CDR3 runs to 13 residues. Trimming cost V 5 bases and J 7 bases, with 15 bases left between them. This chain's CDR3 is CASSTDGLGEQYF. In DNA, the CDR3 is TGTGCCAGCAGCACGGACGGCCTTGGGGAGCAGTACTTC.

The gene calls are TRBV5-1 and TRBJ1-2; 10 bases map to TRBD1. V was pared by 4 bases and J by 7 bases, with 10 bases of the junction left unmatched. Looked up from germline, CDR1 is SGHRS and CDR2 is YFSETQ. This CDR3 has 15 residues. The CDR3 nucleotides read TGCGCCAGCAGCCTGAACCCGGGACAGGGGTTTGGCTACACCTTC. This translates into CASSLNPGQGFGYTF.

The V call is TRBV6-1, the J call TRBJ1-5; the match to TRBD1 covers 7 bases. Trimming removed 6 bases from V and 9 bases from J; junction bases left unmatched: 11. The CDR3 totals 14 residues. CDR1 is MNHNS and CDR2 is SASEGT in the germline V gene. This CDR3 is CASSREKQGPPQHF. Written as DNA, the CDR3 is TGTGCCAGCAGCCGCGAGAAACAGGGGCCGCCCCAGCATTTT.

The chain carries TRBV7-3 and TRBJ2-5, with D tentatively TRBD2 (6 bases). The length of the CDR3 is 15 residues. V lost 5 bases and J lost 5, with 18 bases in between. From germline, CDR1 is SGHTA and CDR2 FQGTGA. The CDR3 reads CASSPQSGWGETQYF. The CDR3 coding sequence is TGTGCCAGCAGCCCCCAGAGCGGGTGGGGTGAGACCCAGTACTTC.

The V and J genes are TRBV5-4 and TRBJ1-6; 8 bases align to TRBD1. The trim removed 4 bases at V and 9 bases at J, leaving 6 bases unmatched. CDR3 length equals 14 residues. Germline-derived CDR1 and CDR2 are SGHNT and YYREEE (reference sequence). This CDR3 is CASSEDRVRSPLHF. CDR3 sequence (DNA): TGTGCCAGCAGCGAGGACAGGGTACGTTCACCCCTCCACTTT. Based on the CDR3 plus reference TRBV5-4 and TRBJ1-6, the full variable domain is ETGVTQSPTHLIKTRGQQVTLRCSSQSGHNTVSWYQQALGQGPQFIFQYYREEENGRGNFPPRFSGLQFPNYSSELNVNALELDDSALYLCASSEDRVRSPLHFGNGTRLTVT.

The chain uses TRBV4-3 and TRBJ2-7, with a possible D match to TRBD1 (5 bases). The CDR3 runs 13 residues. Trimming took 0 bases from V and 6 from J, leaving 9 bases between them. Germline V lookup: CDR1 LGHNA, CDR2 YSLEER. The CDR3 spells CASSQEQGAEQYF. CDR3 nucleotide sequence: TGCGCCAGCAGCCAAGAGCAGGGCGCCGAGCAGTACTTC.

The chain couples TRBV11-3 to TRBJ2-2; 7 nucleotides match TRBD2. The germline gives CDR1 SGHNT, CDR2 YENEEA. Trimming cost V 4 bases and J 6 bases; bases outside gene matches: 5. CDR3 length: 14 amino acids. The CDR3 loop reads CASSSSTSAGELFF. DNA for the CDR3: TGTGCCAGCAGCTCGTCAACTAGCGCCGGGGAGCTGTTTTTT.

This sequence joins TRBV5-8 and TRBJ2-3; D is undetermined. Germline V CDR1 and CDR2: SGHTS, YDEGEE. Trimming shortened V by 2 bases and J by 2 bases, and 12 bases separated the two germline ends. The CDR3 sequence is 15 residues long. The CDR3 loop reads CASSFKDGSTDTQYF. In nucleotides, the CDR3 is TGTGCCAGCAGCTTTAAGGACGGATCCACAGATACGCAGTATTTT.

This sequence joins TRBV19 and TRBJ2-6; the D gene is possibly TRBD1 (6 bases). This CDR3 region has 19 residues. The V end was cut by 0 bases, the J end by 0 bases, with 15 bases between. The V gene's germline CDR1 is LNHDA and CDR2 SQIVND (reference sequence). The CDR3 loop is CASSIDWGQPSSGANVLTF. CDR3 in DNA: TGTGCCAGTAGTATAGATTGGGGGCAGCCCAGCTCTGGGGCCAACGTCCTGACTTTC. The whole variable domain, remainder taken from reference TRBV19 and TRBJ2-6, is DGGITQSPKYLFRKEGQNVTLSCEQNLNHDAMYWYRQDPGQGLRLIYYSQIVNDFQKGDIAEGYSVSREKKESFPLTVTSAQKNPTAFYLCASSIDWGQPSSGANVLTFGAGSRLTVL.

J is TRBJ2-1 and V is TRBV5-6; 13 positions agree with TRBD2. J gave up 15 bases and V 3 bases, and 9 bases lay outside the gene matches. The CDR3 totals 14 residues. The germline V gene encodes CDR1 SGHDT and CDR2 YYEEEE. CDR3 in DNA: TGTGCCAGCAGCTACGGGACTAGCGGGAATAAACCGTTCTTC. Protein sequence: CASSYGTSGNKPFF.

The chain has TRBV27 and TRBJ2-7, with TRBD2 as a possible D gene (8 bases). The germline CDR1 and CDR2 sequences are MNHEY and SMNVEV (reference sequence). This CDR3 has 16 residues. Trimming shortened V by 4 bases and J by 4 bases, and 20 bases separated the two germline ends. CDR3 sequence reads: CASSSRPGGGFYEQYF. CDR3 nucleotides: TGTGCCAGCAGTTCCAGGCCGGGAGGGGGCTTTTACGAGCAGTACTTC.

V gene TRBV10-3 combines with J gene TRBJ1-5; tentative D call: TRBD1 (5 bases). Germline-derived CDR1 and CDR2 are ENHRY and SYGVKD. This CDR3 contains 15 residues. The V end lost 4 bases, the J end lost 2 bases, and 12 bases lay between the germline ends. The CDR3 DNA is TGTGCCATCAGTGCTTCCGGGGGGGGCAATCAGCCCCAGCATTTT. As protein: CAISASGGGNQPQHF.

This chain connects TRBV5-4 to TRBJ1-4, with TRBD1 matching 8 bases. CDR1 is SGHNT, CDR2 YYREEE, per germline (reference sequence). Trimming cost V 3 bases and J 7 bases; bases outside gene matches: 8. The CDR3 consists of 15 residues. The CDR3 DNA reads as TGTGCCAGCAGCTCGACAGGGGAGGGAATTGAAAAACTGTTTTTT. Protein sequence: CASSSTGEGIEKLFF.

The chain employs TRBV5-1 and TRBJ1-3; no clear D gene. The length of the CDR3 is 14 residues. Per germline, CDR1 SGHRS and CDR2 YFSETQ. The ends were cut back, 6 bases at V and 2 bases at J, with 12 bases in the middle. CDR3 amino acids: CASKEGMTGNTIYF. The CDR3 coding sequence is TGCGCCAGCAAGGAAGGGATGACTGGAAACACCATATATTTT.

The rearrangement joins TRBV28 to TRBJ2-3, with 9 bases aligning to TRBD1. V shed 6 bases and J 3 bases; nucleotides not matched to a gene: 7. The CDR3 is 15 amino acids. Germline CDR1 MDHEN, CDR2 SYDVKM. CDR3: CASSQRGQGTDTQYF. The CDR3 nucleotides are TGTGCCAGCAGCCAGAGGGGACAGGGAACAGATACGCAGTATTTT. The whole variable domain, filled in from reference TRBV28 and TRBJ2-3, reads DVKVTQSSRYLVKRTGEKVFLECVQDMDHENMFWYRQDPGLGLRLIYFSYDVKMKEKGDIPEGYSVSREKKERFSLILESASTNQTSMYLCASSQRGQGTDTQYFGPGTRLTVL.

This clone was seen just once. The J gene is TRBJ1-1, the V gene TRBV7-8; no clear D gene. Trimming pared 5 bases from V and 2 bases from J, leaving 9 bases between. This CDR3 has 13 amino acids. CDR1 and CDR2 (germline): SGHVS, FQNEAQ. CDR3 bases: TGTGCCAGCAGCCTGGGGTCAAACACTGAAGCTTTCTTT. Residues: CASSLGSNTEAFF.

This chain uses TRBV6-4 with TRBJ1-2; maybe TRBD1 (5 bases). Germline CDR1 and CDR2: MRHNA and SNTAGT. The CDR3 runs 13 residues. Trimming left V 4 bases short and J 2 bases short, with 8 bases between. The CDR3, as DNA: TGTGCCAGCAGTGCGGCAGGGAACTATGGCTACACCTTC. This codes for CASSAAGNYGYTF.